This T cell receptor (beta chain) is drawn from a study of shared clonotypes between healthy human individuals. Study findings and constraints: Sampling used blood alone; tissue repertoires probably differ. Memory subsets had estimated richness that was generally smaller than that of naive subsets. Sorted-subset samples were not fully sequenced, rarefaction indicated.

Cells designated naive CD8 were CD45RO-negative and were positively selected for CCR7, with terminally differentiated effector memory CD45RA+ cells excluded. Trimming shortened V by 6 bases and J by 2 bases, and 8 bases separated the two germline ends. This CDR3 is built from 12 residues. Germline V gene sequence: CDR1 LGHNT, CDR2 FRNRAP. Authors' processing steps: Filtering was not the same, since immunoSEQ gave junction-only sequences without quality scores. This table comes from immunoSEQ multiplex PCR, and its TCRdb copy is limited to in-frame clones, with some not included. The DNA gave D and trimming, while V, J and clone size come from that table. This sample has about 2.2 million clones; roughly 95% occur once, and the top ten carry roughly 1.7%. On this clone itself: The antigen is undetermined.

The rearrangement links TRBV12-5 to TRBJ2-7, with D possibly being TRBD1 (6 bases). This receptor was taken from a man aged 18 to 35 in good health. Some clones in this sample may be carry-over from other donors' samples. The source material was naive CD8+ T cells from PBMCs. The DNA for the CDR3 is TGTGCTAGTGGACAGGGAACCTACGAGCAGTACTTC. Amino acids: CASGQGTYEQYF.